The rows below give T cell receptor beta chains drawn from one sample of a study of blood T cell repertoires in COVID-19. The method was immunoSEQ multiplex PCR; TCRdb's version includes in-frame clones alone and lacks a portion of them. This sample has 200,000 to 250,000 clones, with about 78% found just once. Sequenced material: peripheral blood. These TCRs come from a woman aged 70-85 years with acute or convalescent COVID-19. Both conserved end residues are trimmed from each CDR3. Fields, in order: CDR3 protein, J gene, V gene, clone size. Where a row states a size, it is once, few, many or the class of an expanded clone; other rows omit it.

cdr3_aa: ASSQVNYEQY
j_call: TRBJ2-7
v_call: TRBV3-1/TRBV3-2
clone_size: NA

cdr3_aa: ASSTRLAGYNEQF
j_call: TRBJ2-1
v_call: TRBV11-2
clone_size: NA

cdr3_aa: ASSLKPGGTGELF
j_call: TRBJ2-2
v_call: TRBV5-1
clone_size: NA

cdr3_aa: ASSLGDDYVGYT
j_call: TRBJ1-2
v_call: TRBV5-1
clone_size: NA

cdr3_aa: ASSWAARNTIY
j_call: TRBJ1-3
v_call: TRBV13
clone_size: NA

cdr3_aa: ASSLPGDYEQY
j_call: TRBJ2-7
v_call: TRBV7-9
clone_size: NA

cdr3_aa: ASSHTLSLYTEAF
j_call: TRBJ1-1
v_call: TRBV6-5
clone_size: NA

cdr3_aa: ATSGGNEQF
j_call: TRBJ2-1
v_call: TRBV6-5
clone_size: NA

cdr3_aa: SASPTRRGETQY
j_call: TRBJ2-5
v_call: TRBV20-1
clone_size: NA

cdr3_aa: ASSPGNWQPQH
j_call: TRBJ1-5
v_call: TRBV28
clone_size: NA

cdr3_aa: ASSGSDTLYEQY
j_call: TRBJ2-7
v_call: TRBV19
clone_size: few

cdr3_aa: SASPTGYSYNEQF
j_call: TRBJ2-1
v_call: TRBV20-1
clone_size: NA

cdr3_aa: ASSIDFRVNTEAF
j_call: TRBJ1-1
v_call: TRBV19
clone_size: NA

cdr3_aa: ASSAGLASSYNEQF
j_call: TRBJ2-1
v_call: TRBV6-1
clone_size: NA

cdr3_aa: ASSSIAGVYEQY
j_call: TRBJ2-7
v_call: TRBV5-4
clone_size: NA

cdr3_aa: ASKRDRNTEAF
j_call: TRBJ1-1
v_call: TRBV10-2
clone_size: NA

cdr3_aa: ASSVDLIPGGEQF
j_call: TRBJ2-1
v_call: TRBV3-1/TRBV3-2
clone_size: NA

cdr3_aa: SASYGEGGPQH
j_call: TRBJ1-5
v_call: TRBV20-1
clone_size: NA

cdr3_aa: ASSPTGLSSYEQY
j_call: TRBJ2-7
v_call: TRBV28
clone_size: NA

cdr3_aa: ASSSREGHSYEQY
j_call: TRBJ2-7
v_call: TRBV7-2
clone_size: NA

cdr3_aa: ASSKRDNAAYEQY
j_call: TRBJ2-7
v_call: TRBV7-8
clone_size: few

cdr3_aa: ASSINGDRAYGYT
j_call: TRBJ1-2
v_call: TRBV19
clone_size: NA

cdr3_aa: ASSLETATNEKLF
j_call: TRBJ1-4
v_call: TRBV5-5
clone_size: NA

cdr3_aa: ASSYGRSSYNEQF
j_call: TRBJ2-1
v_call: TRBV6-2/TRBV6-3
clone_size: NA

cdr3_aa: ASSSPDRRNTEAF
j_call: TRBJ1-1
v_call: TRBV5-1
clone_size: many

cdr3_aa: ASSLGSGFSGNTIY
j_call: TRBJ1-3
v_call: TRBV7-9
clone_size: NA

cdr3_aa: ASTRQGVQETQY
j_call: TRBJ2-5
v_call: TRBV2
clone_size: few

cdr3_aa: ASSLERLAGPGELF
j_call: TRBJ2-2
v_call: TRBV27
clone_size: NA

cdr3_aa: ASSLGAGGGTYSNQPQH
j_call: TRBJ1-5
v_call: TRBV28
clone_size: NA

cdr3_aa: ASSDTQYQETQY
j_call: TRBJ2-5
v_call: TRBV2
clone_size: NA

cdr3_aa: ASSQTGTGLRTDTQY
j_call: TRBJ2-3
v_call: TRBV11-2
clone_size: NA

cdr3_aa: ASSQAQGDGYT
j_call: TRBJ1-2
v_call: TRBV3-1/TRBV3-2
clone_size: NA

cdr3_aa: ASSLRQGPEQY
j_call: TRBJ2-7
v_call: TRBV5-4
clone_size: few

cdr3_aa: ASSYAGLSYEQY
j_call: TRBJ2-7
v_call: TRBV6-5
clone_size: NA

cdr3_aa: ASSQVGDRGTEAF
j_call: TRBJ1-1
v_call: TRBV4-2
clone_size: NA

cdr3_aa: ASSQARGDQPQH
j_call: TRBJ1-5
v_call: TRBV3-1/TRBV3-2
clone_size: NA

cdr3_aa: ASSQGVTSGITDTQY
j_call: TRBJ2-3
v_call: TRBV3-1/TRBV3-2
clone_size: NA

cdr3_aa: ASSLALIRGDNTEAF
j_call: TRBJ1-1
v_call: TRBV7-8
clone_size: few

cdr3_aa: ASSRGGSYNEQF
j_call: TRBJ2-1
v_call: TRBV7-3
clone_size: NA

cdr3_aa: AWSIGTGDLNEQF
j_call: TRBJ2-1
v_call: TRBV30
clone_size: NA

cdr3_aa: ATSRGQTVNTEAF
j_call: TRBJ1-1
v_call: TRBV15
clone_size: NA

cdr3_aa: ASSLYSTGENQPQH
j_call: TRBJ1-5
v_call: TRBV27
clone_size: NA

cdr3_aa: ASSRPLGGVYNEQF
j_call: TRBJ2-1
v_call: TRBV6-6
clone_size: few

cdr3_aa: ASSLTPGSGNQPQH
j_call: TRBJ1-5
v_call: TRBV27
clone_size: NA

cdr3_aa: ASRRDRGVGEQY
j_call: TRBJ2-7
v_call: TRBV6-5
clone_size: NA

cdr3_aa: ATSDPGQTSTDTQY
j_call: TRBJ2-3
v_call: TRBV24-1
clone_size: NA

cdr3_aa: AWSRGGGSNQPQH
j_call: TRBJ1-5
v_call: TRBV30
clone_size: NA

cdr3_aa: ASSALSRSGANVLT
j_call: TRBJ2-6
v_call: TRBV6-4
clone_size: NA

cdr3_aa: ASSPGLESYEQY
j_call: TRBJ2-7
v_call: TRBV5-1
clone_size: few

cdr3_aa: ASTTSGRRGAWYEQY
j_call: TRBJ2-7
v_call: TRBV2
clone_size: NA

cdr3_aa: ASSRGQNQPQH
j_call: TRBJ1-5
v_call: TRBV7-2
clone_size: NA

cdr3_aa: ASSQAGDTQY
j_call: TRBJ2-3
v_call: TRBV4-1
clone_size: few

cdr3_aa: SVEGQGTYEQY
j_call: TRBJ2-7
v_call: TRBV29-1
clone_size: NA

cdr3_aa: ASSTRTSGLSSYEQY
j_call: TRBJ2-7
v_call: TRBV5-4
clone_size: once

cdr3_aa: ASKSDSEPYNEQF
j_call: TRBJ2-1
v_call: TRBV2
clone_size: NA

cdr3_aa: ASSLDNGDRGY
j_call: TRBJ2-7
v_call: TRBV11-2
clone_size: many

cdr3_aa: ASSSDTGTGFNGELF
j_call: TRBJ2-2
v_call: TRBV5-1
clone_size: NA

cdr3_aa: ASSLTGGGIQY
j_call: TRBJ2-4
v_call: TRBV12-3/TRBV12-4
clone_size: NA

cdr3_aa: ASSLGTGGGGSPLH
j_call: TRBJ1-6
v_call: TRBV7-2
clone_size: NA

cdr3_aa: ASSIWRGRVISPLH
j_call: TRBJ1-6
v_call: TRBV19
clone_size: NA